This TCR beta chain was sequenced for a study of identical twins. In TCRdb, the 5' RACE reads were re-called with MiXCR into one record per CDR3 protein. The sample gives approximately 890,000 distinct CDR3 sequences, 12% of which show up once; around 1.5% is in the top ten. These data were also filed under a second study, of yellow fever vaccine responses in identical twins.

The source is a woman under 30 in good health. The sequenced material came from PBMCs.

CDR3 amino acids: CAISSGGNEQFF. CDR3 sequence (DNA): TGTGCCATCAGTTCAGGGGGGAATGAGCAGTTCTTC. This chain joins TRBV10-3 and TRBJ2-1; weak D call: TRBD1 (7 bases). The CDR3 is 12 amino acids. The V gene lost 5 bases and the J gene lost 7 bases, with 9 bases spanning the gap. Germline CDR1 and CDR2: ENHRY and SYGVKD.